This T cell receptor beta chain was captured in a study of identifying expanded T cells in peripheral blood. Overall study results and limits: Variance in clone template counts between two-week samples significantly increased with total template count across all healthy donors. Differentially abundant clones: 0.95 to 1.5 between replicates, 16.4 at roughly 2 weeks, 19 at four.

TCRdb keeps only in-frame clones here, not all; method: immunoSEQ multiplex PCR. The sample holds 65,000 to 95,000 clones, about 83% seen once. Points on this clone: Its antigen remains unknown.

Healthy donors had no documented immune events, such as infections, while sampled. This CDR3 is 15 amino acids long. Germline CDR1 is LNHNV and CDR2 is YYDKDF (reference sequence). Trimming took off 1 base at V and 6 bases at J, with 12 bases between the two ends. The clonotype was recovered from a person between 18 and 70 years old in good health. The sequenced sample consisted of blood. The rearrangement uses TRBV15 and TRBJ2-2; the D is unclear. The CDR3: CATSRGTSLAGELFF. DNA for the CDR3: TGTGCCACCAGCAGAGGGACGAGTCTTGCCGGGGAGCTGTTTTTT.